This record concerns one T cell receptor (beta chain) sequence. The data derive from a study of CD8 T cells in Susac syndrome. After extraction with the RNeasy kit, 0.5 to 1 ug of the RNA was reverse transcribed using random hexamers. TCRdb re-derived calls from the immunoSEQ multiplex PCR reads in MiXCR, one entry per CDR3 protein. The sample lists 130,000 to 150,000 distinct CDR3 sequences, around 94% occurring once. Germline V CDR1 and CDR2: LNHNV, YYDKDF (reference sequence). The CDR3 sequence is 13 residues long. Trimming shortened V by 8 bases and J by 2 bases, and 11 bases separated the two germline ends.

The chain has TRBV15 and TRBJ2-3, with D unresolved. The sample was CD8+ T cells from PBMCs. The sequence came from a human donor in good health. The DNA for the CDR3 is TGTGCCACCGGCCGAGGACCCACAGATACGCAGTATTTT. Translation: CATGRGPTDTQYF.